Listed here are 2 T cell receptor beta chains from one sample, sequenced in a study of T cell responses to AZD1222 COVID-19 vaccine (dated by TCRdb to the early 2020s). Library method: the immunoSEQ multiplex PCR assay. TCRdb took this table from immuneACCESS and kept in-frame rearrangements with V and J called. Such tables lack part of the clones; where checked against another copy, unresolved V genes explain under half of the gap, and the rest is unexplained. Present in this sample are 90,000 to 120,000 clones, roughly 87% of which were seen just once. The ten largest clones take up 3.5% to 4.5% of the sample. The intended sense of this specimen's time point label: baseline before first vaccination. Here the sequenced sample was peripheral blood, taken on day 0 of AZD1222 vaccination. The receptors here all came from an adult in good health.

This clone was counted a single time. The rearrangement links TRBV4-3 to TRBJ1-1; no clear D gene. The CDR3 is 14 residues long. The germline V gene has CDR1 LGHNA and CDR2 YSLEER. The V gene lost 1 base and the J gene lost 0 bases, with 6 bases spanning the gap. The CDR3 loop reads CASSQVEVNTEAFF. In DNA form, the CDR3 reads TGCGCCAGCAGCCAAGTAGAAGTGAACACTGAAGCTTTCTTT.

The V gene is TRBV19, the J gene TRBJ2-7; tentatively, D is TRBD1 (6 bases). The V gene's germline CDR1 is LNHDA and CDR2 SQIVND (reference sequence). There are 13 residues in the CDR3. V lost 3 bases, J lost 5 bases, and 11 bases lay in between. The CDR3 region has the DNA TGTGCCAGTAGTATTGGGGACATAAACGAGCAGTACTTC. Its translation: CASSIGDINEQYF.